The rows below give T cell receptor beta chains drawn from one sample of a study of identical twins' blood T cells. MiXCR, applied by TCRdb to the 5' RACE reads, yields one record per CDR3 protein. The profile shows 350,000 to 400,000 distinct CDR3 sequences, over 25% of them singletons. The material sequenced was PBMCs. All receptors derive from a woman between 18 and 55 years old in good health. Each CDR3 is given with its conserved first and last residue. Some rows mark clone size as missing; the rest say once, few, many or name a class of expanded clone.

v_gene	j_gene	abundance	CDR3aa
TRBV5-1	TRBJ2-3	many	CASHFPGDGGTDTQYF
TRBV29-1	TRBJ1-1	-	CSVVGGNRNTEAFF
TRBV9	TRBJ2-5	-	CASSVEFPGGPGETQYF
TRBV6-6	TRBJ2-3	few	CASSYVARGDTQYF
TRBV6-5	TRBJ1-1	few	CASSLSGQVTEAFF
TRBV5-1	TRBJ2-7	-	CASSSGTSGAEQYF
TRBV5-1	TRBJ1-1	few	CASIEDSRNTEAFF
TRBV3-1	TRBJ1-4	-	CASSQDLGRPQGF
TRBV6-5	TRBJ1-2	-	CASSYLGGNGGYTF
TRBV12-3/TRBV12-4	TRBJ1-5	many	CASSSVFSNQPQHF
TRBV18	TRBJ1-2	-	CASSHGQGYGYTF
TRBV20-1	TRBJ2-3	-	CSAFLDTDTQYF
TRBV5-6	TRBJ2-7	-	CASSLGTSCEQYF
TRBV2	TRBJ2-5	few	CASSVGGETQYF
TRBV10-3	TRBJ1-6	few	CAIQGQGGQPLHF
TRBV6-2/TRBV6-3	TRBJ2-1	-	CASSPHARLGTVYNEQFF
TRBV3-1	TRBJ1-1	few	CASSPYGASGEAFF
TRBV20-1	TRBJ1-1	many	CSASRARRAFF
TRBV27	TRBJ1-5	-	CASIFSGGHQPQHF
TRBV19	TRBJ2-7	few	CASTQVAARGEQYF
TRBV18	TRBJ2-1	few	CASSPVGASYNEQFF